This T cell receptor beta chain was observed in a study of human T cells and chemical hapten exposure. The sample's time point: patch test 1, 2 weeks after DPC sensitization. Sample treatment: therapeutic diphenylcyclopropenone sensitization with weekly scalp DPC. This CDR3 comprises 13 residues. V dropped 1 base and J dropped 10 bases, with 8 bases sitting between them. Germline V lookup: CDR1 SGHTA, CDR2 FQGTGA. This clonotype has a count of ten or more. TCRdb reanalysed the RACE reads using MiXCR and keeps one entry per CDR3 protein. Of about 380,000 distinct CDR3 sequences listed, 4% to 5.5% are singletons.

The receptor was isolated from a woman in her fifties or sixties with alopecia areata. Some clones in this sample may be carry-over from other donors' samples. The chain couples TRBV7-3 to TRBJ1-6; no reliable D call. This material consisted of whole blood, taken in connection with sensitization to the hapten diphenylcyclopropenone (DPC). CDR3 DNA: TGTGCCAGCAGCTTAATACCTTGGTCACCCCTCCACTTT. Translated: CASSLIPWSPLHF. Full variable domain (missing parts from reference TRBV7-3 and TRBJ1-6): GAGVSQTPSNKVTEKGKYVELRCDPISGHTALYWYRQSLGQGPEFLIYFQGTGAADDSGLPNDRFFAVRPEGSVSTLKIQRTERGDSAVYLCASSLIPWSPLHFGNGTRLTVT.